The 5 T cell receptor beta chains in this list originate from one sample, sequenced in a study of T cells in tuberculosis. Sequenced by immunoSEQ multiplex PCR; TCRdb stores in-frame clones only, minus some. The sample has roughly 45,000 clones; 94% are singletons. The specimen sequenced was PBMCs. The receptors come from a donor between 5 and 29 years old with latent tuberculosis or without tuberculosis infection. Some clones in this sample may be carry-over from other donors' samples.

A single count supports this clone. This rearrangement joins TRBV9 to TRBJ2-7; D perhaps matches TRBD2 (6 bases). The V end was cut by 0 bases, the J end by 2 bases, with 9 bases between. The CDR3 spans 14 residues. Germline V gives CDR1 SGDLS, CDR2 YYNGEE. CDR3 sequence: CASSVEEGPYEQYF. The CDR3 nucleotides are TGTGCCAGCAGCGTAGAGGAGGGGCCCTACGAGCAGTACTTC.

This chain links TRBV27 with TRBJ2-3, with TRBD1 matching 7 bases. The CDR3 contains 13 residues. V lost 6 bases to trimming and J lost 6 bases; unmatched junction nucleotides: 6. CDR1 and CDR2 (germline): MNHEY, SMNVEV (reference sequence). CDR3 sequence (DNA): TGTGCCAGCAGCCCGGACAGGTCGGATACGCAGTATTTT. Translation: CASSPDRSDTQYF.

The genes are TRBV2 and TRBJ2-7; tentatively, D is TRBD1 (7 bases). The CDR3 is 20 amino acids. Trimming stripped 4 bases from V and 1 base from J, with 29 bases between. Germline-derived CDR1 and CDR2 are SNHLY and FYNNEI. The CDR3 region has the DNA TGTGCCAGCAGTGGGGACAGCTTGTTGTCTCTGGGAGGCAGATCCTACGAGCAGTACTTC. It encodes CASSGDSLLSLGGRSYEQYF.

The rearrangement joins TRBV25-1 to TRBJ2-7; a weak D match, TRBD2 (6 bases). CDR3 length: 14 residues. Germline CDR1 is MGHDK and CDR2 is SYGVNS. V lost 3 bases, J lost 1 base, and 10 bases lay in between. The CDR3 DNA follows: TGTGCCAGCAGTGACGGGGGACGGTCCTACGAGCAGTACTTC. Residues: CASSDGGRSYEQYF.

This clone came up once. The rearrangement links TRBV28 to TRBJ2-2, with TRBD1 identical over 11 bases. CDR3 length: 15 amino acids. V dropped 5 bases and J dropped 6; count of bases not matched to a gene: 5. Germline-derived CDR1 and CDR2 are MDHEN and SYDVKM. Written as DNA, the CDR3 is TGTGCCAGCAGTACACCGGGACAGGGGGCCGGGGAGCTGTTTTTT. Its translation is CASSTPGQGAGELFF.